These 21 T cell receptor beta chains share one sample of origin, sequenced in a study of T-cell memory formation after mild COVID-19. Each CDR3 protein gets one entry after TCRdb re-called the 5' RACE reads with MiXCR. Of 300,000 to 400,000 distinct CDR3 sequences listed, 12% to 15% are singletons. Sequencing was carried out using PBMCs or a T cell subset sorted from them (not recorded which). The receptors stem from a man between 18 and 29 years old who had mild COVID-19 (a few samples of this study predate the infection). Cell type and time point are not known.

The chain has TRBV20-1 and TRBJ2-1; 10 bases are shared with TRBD2. The CDR3 is made up of 14 amino acids. V was clipped by 4 bases and J by 8 bases; unmatched bases: 8. CDR1 is DFQATT, CDR2 SNEGSKA, per germline (reference sequence). The CDR3: CSAKELAGFDEQFF. The CDR3 nucleotides read TGCAGTGCTAAGGAACTAGCGGGGTTCGATGAGCAGTTCTTC.

Comment on this clonotype: This may be a read error, as it is one base from a much larger clone. This rearrangement joins TRBV7-6 to TRBJ2-3; no definite D call. V lost 5 bases, J lost 2 bases, and 5 bases lay in between. Germline lookup yields CDR1 SGHVS and CDR2 FNYEAQ. This CDR3 comprises 12 residues. As DNA, the CDR3 is TGTGCCAGCAGCCACATCACAGATACGCAGTATTTT. Its translation is CASSHITDTQYF.

This clonotype has just a few counts. The rearrangement joins TRBV19 to TRBJ2-3; TRBD1 is a possible D gene (5 bases). The CDR3 runs 14 residues. With 5 bases removed from V and 3 bases from J, the gap between germline ends came to 12 bases. CDR1 and CDR2 from the germline V gene are LNHDA and SQIVND (reference sequence). This CDR3 is CASSQGVPTDTQYF. CDR3 nucleotide sequence: TGTGCCAGTAGTCAAGGGGTCCCTACAGATACGCAGTATTTT.

The CDR3, as DNA: TGTGCCAGCAGCTACCGGGGCCTGGCAGATACGCAGTATTTT. Its protein is CASSYRGLADTQYF. The gene calls are TRBV7-9 and TRBJ2-3; D may be TRBD1 or TRBD2 (5 bases each). The V gene's germline CDR1 is SEHNR and CDR2 FQNEAQ (reference sequence). This CDR3 region has 14 residues. Trimming pared 4 bases from V and 4 bases from J, leaving 12 bases between.

This chain uses TRBV12-3 or TRBV12-4 with TRBJ1-1, with 8 bases that match TRBD1. The CDR3 covers 12 residues. Trimming removed 4 bases from V and 8 bases from J; junction bases left unmatched: 3. The CDR3 DNA follows: TGTGCCAGCAGTTCCGGGGACAGGGAAGCTTTCTTT. It translates to CASSSGDREAFF.

Only a few counts were recorded for this clonotype. This chain joins TRBV10-3 and TRBJ2-1, with 13 bases that match TRBD2. With V trimmed by 3 bases and J by 7 bases, 6 bases remained unmatched. CDR3 length: 16 amino acids. The germline V gene has CDR1 ENHRY and CDR2 SYGVKD. The DNA of the CDR3 is TGTGCCATCAGTGAACTAGCGGGGGGGCCAATTAATGAGCAGTTCTTC. Translating gives CAISELAGGPINEQFF.

This clonotype was found many times. The chain employs TRBV28 and TRBJ1-6; 7 bases line up with TRBD1. J was trimmed by 7 bases and V by 6 bases; bases with no gene match: 9. This CDR3 spans 15 amino acids. Germline values: CDR1 MDHEN, CDR2 SYDVKM. The CDR3 DNA follows: TGTGCCAGCAGGCTAACAGGGGCCTCCAATTCACCCCTCCACTTT. Its protein product is CASRLTGASNSPLHF.

The genes are TRBV12-5 and TRBJ2-5; 10 bases map to TRBD1. The CDR3 consists of 19 residues. CDR1 and CDR2 (germline): LGHNT, FRNRAP. V gave up 5 bases and J gave up 5 bases; unmatched junction bases: 20. CDR3 loop: CASGHQKYGTGDLGETQYF. CDR3 coding DNA: TGTGCTAGTGGTCACCAAAAATACGGGACAGGGGATCTTGGGGAGACCCAGTACTTC.

This clonotype was observed many times. This chain joins TRBV12-3 or TRBV12-4 and TRBJ2-1, with 11 bases identical to TRBD2. V dropped 3 bases and J dropped 7; count of bases not matched to a gene: 5. This CDR3 contains 15 residues. CDR3 sequence reads: CASSLIAGGYNEQFF. In DNA form, the CDR3 reads TGTGCCAGCAGTTTGATAGCGGGGGGGTATAATGAGCAGTTCTTC.

V gene TRBV28 combines with J gene TRBJ2-7, with D unclear. V shed 2 bases and J shed 4 bases, with 15 bases lying between them. The germline gives CDR1 MDHEN, CDR2 SYDVKM. CDR3 length: 15 residues. The CDR3 bases are TGTGCCAGCAGTTTAGGAACTGAGAAACTATACGAGCAGTACGTC. It specifies CASSLGTEKLYEQYV.

This clonotype was picked up a small number of times. This rearrangement joins TRBV4-2 to TRBJ2-2; unclear D gene. The CDR3 sequence is 13 residues long. Germline V gene sequence: CDR1 LGHNA, CDR2 YNFKEQ. Trimming removed 0 bases from V and 5 bases from J, with 4 bases in between. CDR3 sequence reads: CASSQDLTGELFF. The CDR3 DNA is TGTGCCAGCAGCCAAGATTTAACCGGGGAGCTGTTTTTT.

The V and J genes are TRBV7-2 and TRBJ1-1; 9 nucleotides agree with TRBD1. The trim removed 0 bases at V and 1 base at J, leaving 3 bases unmatched. CDR1 and CDR2 from the germline V gene are SGHTA and FQGNSA. The CDR3 sequence is 16 residues long. DNA for the CDR3: TGTGCCAGCAGCTTAGCGCCGGGACAGGGGAACACTGAAGCTTTCTTT. It yields the protein CASSLAPGQGNTEAFF. Based on the CDR3 plus reference TRBV7-2 and TRBJ1-1, the full variable domain is GAGVSQSPSNKVTEKGKDVELRCDPISGHTALYWYRQSLGQGLEFLIYFQGNSAPDKSGLPSDRFSAERTGGSVSTLTIQRTQQEDSAVYLCASSLAPGQGNTEAFFGQGTRLTVV.

This chain links TRBV24-1 with TRBJ2-4; D not certain. V gave up 9 bases and J gave up 6 bases, with 11 bases separating them. Germline V gene data show CDR1 as KGHDR and CDR2 as SFDVKD. The CDR3 is made up of 12 amino acids. CDR3: CATFWALNIQYF. In nucleotides, the CDR3 is TGTGCCACCTTCTGGGCCCTAAACATTCAGTACTTC.

There are a few counts of this clonotype. The chain uses TRBV10-2 and TRBJ2-1; D is ambiguous. The V end was cut by 7 bases, the J end by 3 bases, with 19 bases between. CDR3 size: 16 residues. The germline V gene encodes CDR1 WSHSY and CDR2 SAAADI. The CDR3 region is CASKGISAAYYNEQFF. The CDR3, as DNA: TGCGCCAGCAAGGGAATCTCGGCAGCCTACTACAATGAGCAGTTCTTC.

V is TRBV11-2 and J is TRBJ1-1; D is possibly TRBD1 (5 bases). Per the germline V gene, CDR1 is SGHAT and CDR2 is FQNNGV. CDR3 size: 14 residues. V was trimmed by 2 bases and J by 0 bases, leaving 7 bases between them. The CDR3 here is CASSLYRMNTEAFF. The CDR3 DNA reads as TGTGCCAGCAGCTTATACAGGATGAACACTGAAGCTTTCTTT.

This clonotype turned up a few times. The chain couples TRBV6-2 or TRBV6-3 to TRBJ1-6; D gene uncertain. Germline CDR1 reads MNHEY; CDR2 reads SVGEGT. Trimming pared 6 bases from V and 5 bases from J, leaving 17 bases between. This CDR3 spans 16 amino acids. Written as DNA, the CDR3 is TGTGCCAGCAGGAACGATCCGGGATTTGATAATTCACCCCTCCACTTT. This gives the protein CASRNDPGFDNSPLHF.

This clonotype has a handful of counts. V and J are TRBV7-3 and TRBJ2-3; 13 nucleotides align to TRBD2. The length of the CDR3 is 18 residues. CDR1 and CDR2 from the germline V gene are SGHTA and FQGTGA. Losses at the gene ends were 5 bases for V and 6 bases for J; bases not matched to a gene: 14. The CDR3 region has the DNA TGTGCCAGCAGCCTCCACCGCGAGGGACTAGCGGGGCTGGATACGCAGTATTTT. Amino acid sequence: CASSLHREGLAGLDTQYF.

The chain recombines TRBV4-1 with TRBJ2-2, with D unclear. The V end was cut by 2 bases, the J end by 0 bases, with 10 bases between. The germline gives CDR1 MGHRA, CDR2 YSYEKL. This CDR3 region has 16 residues. Here the CDR3 DNA reads TGCGCCAGCAGCCAACTTAAGGCTCCGAACACCGGGGAGCTGTTTTTT. Its translation is CASSQLKAPNTGELFF.

This chain links TRBV12-3 or TRBV12-4 with TRBJ2-7; 10 bases are a match to TRBD1. The length of the CDR3 is 14 residues. V was clipped by 4 bases and J by 6 bases; unmatched bases: 6. The CDR3 loop is CASSWDRGLGEQYF. The DNA for the CDR3 is TGTGCCAGCAGTTGGGACAGGGGTCTGGGCGAGCAGTACTTC.

The gene calls are TRBV5-1 and TRBJ1-1; 7 bases align to TRBD1. CDR1 and CDR2 (germline): SGHRS, YFSETQ. V lost 4 bases to trimming and J lost 4 bases; unmatched junction nucleotides: 4. The CDR3 has 13 amino acids. Here the CDR3 reads CASSPQGFTEAFF. CDR3 in DNA: TGCGCCAGCAGCCCACAGGGGTTCACTGAAGCTTTCTTT.

The chain couples TRBV6-1 to TRBJ1-2; D is uncertain. V lost 3 bases, J lost 8 bases, and 16 bases lay in between. Germline V gives CDR1 MNHNS, CDR2 SASEGT. This CDR3 is 14 amino acids long. CDR3 residues: CASSEGSGQVGYTF. The CDR3, as DNA: TGTGCCAGCAGTGAGGGCAGTGGTCAAGTGGGCTACACCTTC.